This T cell receptor beta chain was captured in a study of cytomegalovirus exposure and HLA in healthy donors (dated by TCRdb to 2017 to 2019). Concerning the study at large: According to an earlier analysis of a few hundred of the donors, about 179 million T cells yielded 95 million to 140 million unique TCR beta sequences and 276 Gb of sequence data. Typing coverage varied by locus: about 620-630 donors for A, B, C, DRB1 and DQB1; approximately 500 for DQA1; 606 for DPA1; under 490 for DPB1. Several DR-DQ haplotypes were treated as single units for association and clustering because of strong linkage in the cohort. The genetic ancestry cluster associated with self-reported Caucasian donors included about 84% of the roughly 360 genotyped donors. Besides the first cohort of approximately 670 subjects, a separate validation cohort made up of 120 or so different subjects was used. A later analysis re-examined previously published TCR beta repertoires from 500 to 700 donors and added high-resolution HLA genotyping to investigate patterns of TCR occurrence. High-throughput TCR immunosequencing, statistical association of individual TCRs with disease status, and machine learning were combined to predict cytomegalovirus infection status. Alongside the repertoire data, information on donor age, sex, ethnicity and CMV serostatus was compiled. Across some 400 genotyped donors of the cohort, an average of approximately 240,000 unique TCR beta nucleotide sequences per donor were sequenced, and 15% to 20% of those sequences were non-productive. A later genetic analysis used genome-wide SNP genotypes for about 60% of the roughly 700 donors, treating that subset as a discovery cohort. The study aimed to test whether cataloging public T cell receptors could reveal signatures of past pathogen exposure. An early release that covered some 630 HLA-typed donors contained approximately 300 gigabases of sequencing data and 85 million to 100 million unique TCR sequences. All discovery cohort repertoires had been generated on a single sequencing platform. In the later analysis, no new phenotypic data were used to find candidate immune exposures; instead, reliance was placed on TCR beta sequences and their occurrence across donors. The study used immunosequencing to profile the T cell repertoires of approximately 630 subjects and linked those repertoires to cytomegalovirus serostatus. An earlier analysis of roughly 600 of the donors used high-throughput TCR beta sequencing to judge whether each TCR beta V gene segment behaved as functional or pseudogenic. HLA typing included class I and class II loci at four-digit resolution. What the work shows at the level of the full study, not this receptor alone: For the cohort, immune exposure information was limited to CMV serostatus. A later genetic analysis reported fewer N-insertions in productive TCRs among donors in an Asian-associated ancestry cluster than the approximately 700-donor mean. The sequencing pipeline was judged likely to have produced a cluster of highly shared sequence variants as a technical artifact. Because counts were too low, 15 to 20 rarely observed V segments, including chromosome 9 orphons, were excluded from the earlier analysis of around 590 of the donors. In an earlier analysis of 587 of the donors, most TCR beta V segments appeared in productive rearrangements about 90% or about 30% of the time, broadly matching IMGT annotations. The cohort was sequenced for TCR beta chains only, and without alpha or paired-chain data the features that could be detected were limited. The authors suggested that the approach could potentially be generalized to other disease states and immunological phenotypes. In both the original and validation cohorts, the classifier was reported to diagnose cytomegalovirus status with high specificity and sensitivity. When HLA alleles, especially DR and DQ, strongly co-occurred, attributing TCR associations to individual alleles was difficult. In a later analysis, TCR association rates were found to vary across HLA loci, with the most associated TCRs seen for DRB1 alleles and the fewest for HLA-C alleles. Across donors, most TCR sequences were observed very rarely, whereas some public TCRs were present in many individuals. Some IMGT-functional V segments, including TRBV6-2 and TRBV6-3, could not be told apart with the 87-base-pair reads, so those segments were excluded. In a later analysis, several top co-occurrence clusters were reported to appear linked to parvovirus B19, influenza, CMV and Epstein-Barr virus. A total of fewer than 200 TCR beta chains were listed by the study as associated with cytomegalovirus. In a later analysis, HLA-associated TCR beta chains were found to be more clonally expanded and to have lower generation probabilities than equally common non-associated chains. In vitro tests confirmed that three of the cytomegalovirus-associated TCR beta chains recognize cytomegalovirus antigens. An association between a missense DCLRE1C variant and V-gene and J-gene trimming of TCR beta chains was found in a later genetic analysis and replicated in an independent cohort. Specific HLA alleles were associated with over 15,000 TCR beta sequences at a false discovery rate of 0.05 in a later analysis. Because HLA typing was unavailable for some donors at each locus, only the typed subset was used in association tests. Presence/absence analyses assumed roughly uniform sequencing depth across donors, an assumption that may not hold. A further reported finding was that TCR beta sequences accurately predicted the HLA-A and HLA-B alleles for most subjects in the first cohort. In a later analysis, most CMV-associated TCR beta chains were found to appear HLA-restricted, with HLA associations seemingly driven largely by CMV exposure. Linkage disequilibrium might explain the correlated functional status among segregating V segments, but an unknown experimental factor could not be excluded.

CDR3 length: 15 amino acids, cysteine to phenylalanine. The read is trimmed to its CDR3 DNA, 45 bases read in frame from base 1. Between the V and J ends, shortened by 1 base and 1 base respectively, the junction contains 10 bases. CDR1 SGHTA and CDR2 FQGNSA were looked up in the germline V gene. In total, approximately 690 healthy bone marrow donors made up the cohort. At the time of sampling, every cohort member was nominally healthy, though immune exposures that went unrecorded were likely present. The donor was CMV seronegative and belonged to the group of approximately 320 seronegative cohort members. A peripheral blood sample was provided by each donor, and peripheral blood mononuclear cells were used for TCR beta sequencing. Genomic DNA extraction from the blood cell samples was performed with the Qiagen DNeasy Blood Extraction Kit. Libraries were constructed by the immunoSEQ multiplex PCR assay. For the multiplex PCR, a mixture combining 60 forward primers for TCR Vbeta segments and 13 reverse primers for TCR Jbeta segments was used. Amplification of the CDR3 region of rearranged TCR beta genes was performed with a multiplex PCR assay on genomic DNA. The amplified TCR beta libraries were sequenced on the Illumina HiSeq System as 87-base-pair reads. The authors processed their data as follows. Across the 500 to 750 repertoires, a later analysis counted about 81 million unique TCR beta chains, some 11 million of which were shared by at least two donors. Raw reads were error-corrected and collapsed into unique sequences by a nearest-neighbor algorithm in which closely related sequences were merged to remove PCR and sequencing errors. V, D and J gene segments were assigned by aligning CDR3 sequences to IMGT reference sequences. Each retained sequence needed at least a six-nucleotide match to both a V gene segment and a J gene segment. A rearrangement was called productive if the CDR3 had no stop codons and remained in frame with V and J, and every other rearrangement was called non-productive. Following IMGT convention, CDR3 was defined as the stretch from the second conserved V-encoded cysteine up to the conserved J-encoded phenylalanine. The earlier analysis of 587 of the donors excluded sequences that lacked an unambiguous match to a single V gene segment. An earlier analysis of a few hundred of the donors called V segments functional above 56.7% productive rearrangements and segregating when the between-donor standard deviation exceeded 5%. To diagnose cytomegalovirus status from the catalog of TCR beta chain sequences, a statistical classification framework was built. In a later analysis, TCR nucleotide sequences were compared against IMGT/GENE-DB human TR gene sequences so that V and J genes could be assigned. In a later analysis, CDR3 sequences and most-parsimonious VDJ recombination scenarios were assigned using the TCRdist pipeline. In a later analysis, each TCR beta chain was defined by its CDR3 amino acid sequence together with its V-gene family, and reads lacking a unique V-gene family were excluded. As a way to deal with suspected cross-contamination and a sequencing artifact, a later analysis dropped 640 or so nucleotide sequences that were highly shared and had low generation probability. A later analysis calculated a clonal expansion index for each public chain from normalized within-repertoire ranks of inferred template counts. Generation probabilities in a later analysis came from a VDJ recombination model fitted to out-of-frame rearrangements, and those results were checked against IGoR. In a later analysis, hypergeometric tests were used to score TCR-TCR, TCR-HLA and TCR-CMV co-occurrence, with a repertoire-size bias correction applied to TCR pairs. False discovery rates were estimated in a later analysis by permuting HLA or CMV assignments 20 times. A later analysis grouped co-occurring TCRs with DBSCAN, adding TCRdist sequence similarity when clustering within HLA-allele-positive subsets. Repertoires with fewer than 30,000 or more than 120,000 public chains were left out of co-occurrence clustering, as were five repertoires with anomalous nucleotide sharing. The immuneACCESS repertoire file appears here via TCRdb, limited to in-frame rearrangements. These files lack a portion of the clones; in checked studies, under half of the deficit traces to unresolved V genes, and the cause of the others is not known. The DNA gave D and trimming, while V, J and clone size come from that table. The sample table records approximately 110,000 clones; roughly 85% of these occur just once. The top ten hold around 3.1% of the sample.

With regard to this clone: The antigen it binds to is not known. No much larger clone exists at a distance of one base, and base qualities are not known.

This receptor chain uses TRBV7-2 and TRBJ1-2; the D gene lacks a confident call. The clonotype originates from a woman aged 40 to 49 in good health and CMV-seronegative. The material sequenced was PBMCs. The DNA sequence is as follows: TGTGCCAGCAGCTTAGATTTGACAAATAACTATGGCTACACCTTC. Translated, it reads CASSLDLTNNYGYTF.